This TCR beta chain was recorded in a study of Tregs in tolerant kidney transplant recipients. Looking at the study overall: CD4+CD25+CD127- cells came from approximately three-day belatacept mixed lymphocyte reactions, some with roughly five-day graft donor restimulation.

Measured with immunoSEQ multiplex PCR; TCRdb has only the in-frame clones, and not every one. The profile shows about 31,000 clones, under 90% of them singletons. This CDR3 comprises 15 residues. V gave up 5 bases and J gave up 6 bases; unmatched junction bases: 13. Looked up from germline, CDR1 is SGHVS and CDR2 is FQNEAQ. This clone was recorded a few times. Antigen unknown. This TCR came from a human donor in good health. The rearrangement joins TRBV7-8 to TRBJ2-7, with 7 nucleotides matching TRBD2. The sample comprised Tregs from blood cultured with allogeneic cells. For the CDR3, the DNA is TGTGCCAGCAGCCCGCGGAGGGAGGGCCTGGGCGAGCAGTACTTC. The encoded protein is CASSPRREGLGEQYF. The entire variable domain, with the rest obtained from reference TRBV7-8 and TRBJ2-7, is as follows: GAGVSQSPRYKVAKRGQDVALRCDPISGHVSLFWYQQALGQGPEFLTYFQNEAQLDKSGLPSDRFFAERPEGSVSTLKIQRTQQEDSAVYLCASSPRREGLGEQYFGPGTRLTVT.